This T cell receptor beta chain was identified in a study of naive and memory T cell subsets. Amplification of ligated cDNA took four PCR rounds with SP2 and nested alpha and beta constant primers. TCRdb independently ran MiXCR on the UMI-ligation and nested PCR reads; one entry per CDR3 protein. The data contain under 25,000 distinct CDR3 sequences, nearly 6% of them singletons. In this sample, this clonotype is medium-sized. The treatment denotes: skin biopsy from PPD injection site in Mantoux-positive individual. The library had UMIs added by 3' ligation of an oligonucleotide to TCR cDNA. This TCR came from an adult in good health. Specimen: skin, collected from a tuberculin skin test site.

The CDR3 region has the DNA TGTGCCAGCAGCTTAGGGGGGCCGATGGATGAGCAGTTCTTC. It codes for CASSLGGPMDEQFF. This chain joins TRBV11-3 and TRBJ2-1, with D possibly TRBD1 on 6 matching bases. The CDR3 has 14 amino acids. With 1 base removed from V and 8 bases from J, the gap between germline ends came to 12 bases. CDR1 is SGHNT and CDR2 is YENEEA in the germline V gene.